Included here is one T cell receptor beta chain sequence, with context. Sequenced by immunoSEQ multiplex PCR; TCRdb stores in-frame clones only, minus some. This table holds over 150,000 clones, more than 80% found once. The data were taken from a study of blood T cell repertoires in COVID-19. The V end lost 1 base, the J end lost 10 bases, and 15 bases lay between the germline ends. The CDR3 consists of 15 residues. Germline values: CDR1 SGHKS, CDR2 YYEKEE (reference sequence). The genes are TRBV5-5 and TRBJ1-6, with D perhaps matching TRBD1 (6 bases). The sequenced sample was PBMCs or T cells enriched from blood (not recorded which). The TCR originated in a man between 35 and 55 years old who had recovered from COVID-19. In nucleotides, the CDR3 is TGTGCCAGCAGCTTGCGTGGGGGCCAAGGGTCACCCCTCCACTTT. It specifies CASSLRGGQGSPLHF. The complete variable domain, with remaining parts taken from reference TRBV5-5 and TRBJ1-6, reads DAGVTQSPTHLIKTRGQQVTLRCSPISGHKSVSWYQQVLGQGPQFIFQYYEKEERGRGNFPDRFSARQFPNYSSELNVNALLLGDSALYLCASSLRGGQGSPLHFGNGTRLTVT.